Listed here is a single TCR beta chain. Its target is unknown. The data originate from a study of graft-versus-host responses after intestinal transplantation. Whole-study context: Multivisceral, liver-intestinal, or isolated intestinal transplants were given to recipients. Tacrolimus and steroids were given for about 3 years to all recipients after anti-thymocyte globulin induction. General observations from the study: Allografts of patients with graft-donor T cell macrochimerism showed high graft-versus-host to host-versus-graft clone ratios. Recipient marrow harbored GvH clones, some of which surfaced first in ileum or blood.

CDR1 and CDR2 (germline): SNHLY, FYNNEI. Trimming took 9 bases from V and 0 from J; bases not matched to a gene: 7. The CDR3 sequence is 15 residues long. Produced via immunoSEQ multiplex PCR; TCRdb's table is partial and in-frame only. This table holds around 93,000 clones, about 89% found once. The TCR comes from a human donor who received an intestinal transplant. The V gene is TRBV2, the J gene TRBJ2-1, with TRBD1 identical over 8 bases. The source was unstimulated CD8+ T cells sorted from spleen or lymph node cells, collected before intestinal transplant. The chain's CDR3 is CASKTGVSSYNEQFF. The CDR3, as DNA: TGTGCCAGTAAGACAGGGGTTAGCTCCTACAATGAGCAGTTCTTC. Drawing the rest from reference TRBV2 and TRBJ2-1, the complete variable domain is EPEVTQTPSHQVTQMGQEVILRCVPISNHLYFYWYRQILGQKVEFLVSFYNNEISEKSEIFDDQFSVERPDGSNFTLKIRSTKLEDSAMYFCASKTGVSSYNEQFFGPGTRLTVL.